These 29 T cell receptor beta chains were sequenced from one sample in a study of blood T cells in healthy people across ages. Through a sample-barcoded 5' primer and a J-beta primer mix, a second PCR was run for roughly 6 to 12 cycles. In TCRdb, the 5' RACE reads were re-called with MiXCR into one record per CDR3 protein. The table has hundreds of thousands of distinct CDR3 sequences, around 28% seen once. The sample comprised blood. These receptors were obtained from a woman older than 75 in good health.

This clonotype was counted many times. The chain carries TRBV2 and TRBJ1-2; no firm D call. This CDR3 spans 14 amino acids. V lost 4 bases, J lost 4 bases, and 13 bases lay in between. Germline CDR1 and CDR2: SNHLY and FYNNEI. The CDR3 is CASSAVGPVYGYTF. CDR3 in DNA: TGTGCCAGCAGTGCGGTGGGTCCGGTCTATGGCTACACCTTC.

J is TRBJ1-1 and V is TRBV5-1; 8 bases are a match to TRBD1. V was clipped by 1 base and J by 0 bases; unmatched bases: 5. This CDR3 spans 16 amino acids. Germline V gives CDR1 SGHRS, CDR2 YFSETQ. The CDR3 loop is CASSLTGGAMNTEAFF. CDR3 DNA sequence: TGCGCCAGCAGCTTGACAGGGGGAGCCATGAACACTGAAGCTTTCTTT. Combining the CDR3 with reference TRBV5-1 and TRBJ1-1 gives the whole variable domain KAGVTQTPRYLIKTRGQQVTLSCSPISGHRSVSWYQQTPGQGLQFLFEYFSETQRNKGNFPGRFSGRQFSNSRSEMNVSTLELGDSALYLCASSLTGGAMNTEAFFGQGTRLTVV.

With respect to this clonotype: At one boundary the junction diverges from the germline segment, which might be a read error. The chain uses TRBV7-9 and TRBJ2-1; a weak D match, TRBD1 (6 bases). This CDR3 is 16 amino acids long. Germline V gene lookup returns CDR1 SEHNR and CDR2 FQNEAQ (reference sequence). The CDR3 reads CTSSLVPGDLTYEQFF. CDR3 coding DNA: TGTACCAGCAGCTTAGTCCCAGGGGACCTTACCTACGAGCAGTTCTTC.

Concerning this clonotype: This may arise from a read error, as a much more abundant clone is one base away. The chain carries TRBV6-1 and TRBJ1-2, with TRBD1 identical over 7 bases. The CDR3 covers 12 residues. The germline CDR1 and CDR2 sequences are MNHNS and SASEGT. The CDR3 loop is CTSSDRASGYTF. CDR3 DNA sequence: TGTACCAGCAGTGACAGGGCGTCTGGCTACACCTTC.

The V call is TRBV20-1, the J call TRBJ1-5; no clear D gene. Germline V gene lookup returns CDR1 DFQATT and CDR2 SNEGSKA (reference sequence). With 1 base removed from V and 1 base from J, the gap between germline ends came to 5 bases. The CDR3 is 13 amino acids. The CDR3 protein is CSARVRSNQPQHF. In DNA form, the CDR3 reads TGCAGTGCTAGAGTGAGGAGCAATCAGCCCCAGCATTTT.

Note on this clonotype: Since a much larger clone is just one base distant, this may be a read error. CDR3 residues: CASSQAGQSSYNERFF. In nucleotides, the CDR3 is TGCGCCAGCAGCCAAGCTGGACAGAGCTCCTACAATGAGCGGTTCTTC. The chain uses TRBV4-3 and TRBJ2-1; tentative D call: TRBD1 (6 bases). CDR1 and CDR2 from the germline V gene are LGHNA and YSLEER. There are 16 residues in the CDR3.

This clonotype was seen repeatedly, ten times or more. This chain connects TRBV29-1 to TRBJ2-1; the D call may be TRBD1 or TRBD2 (5 bases each). The germline V gene has CDR1 SQVTM and CDR2 ANQGSEA. The CDR3 runs to 13 residues. The germline V and J ends were trimmed by 8 bases and 5 bases, with 16 bases remaining between them. CDR3 loop: CSLRGEKHNEQFF. The CDR3 nucleotides read TGCAGCCTTAGGGGAGAAAAGCACAATGAGCAGTTCTTC.

The chain is built from TRBV4-2 and TRBJ1-5, with 7 bases aligning to TRBD1. After removal of 0 bases from V and 8 bases from J, the junction contained 4 bases not matched to a gene. Germline V gene sequence: CDR1 LGHNA, CDR2 YNFKEQ. There are 14 residues in the CDR3. In DNA form, the CDR3 reads TGTGCCAGCAGCCAAGATCAGGGGGAGGAGCCCCAGCATTTT. This gives the protein CASSQDQGEEPQHF.

This clonotype was recorded a few times. This sequence joins TRBV5-4 and TRBJ2-7; 9 bases agree with TRBD1. CDR1 SGHNT and CDR2 YYREEE come from the germline V gene (reference sequence). J lost 0 bases, V lost 4 bases, and 5 bases had no gene match. The CDR3 has 15 residues. CDR3 protein: CASSDRGIRSYEQYF. The CDR3 DNA is TGTGCCAGCAGCGACAGGGGGATCCGCTCCTACGAGCAGTACTTC.

This chain links TRBV3-1 with TRBJ2-5; 10 bases match TRBD2. CDR1 LGHDT and CDR2 YNNKEL come from the germline V gene (reference sequence). V lost 4 bases to trimming and J lost 11 bases; unmatched junction nucleotides: 10. CDR3 length equals 14 residues. DNA of the CDR3: TGTGCCAGCAGCCTGAGCGGGGGGGCCAGTGAGCAGTACTTC. It codes for CASSLSGGASEQYF.

This clonotype came up many times. The rearrangement links TRBV10-3 to TRBJ1-2; D not certain. The germline V and J ends were trimmed by 3 bases and 0 bases, with 8 bases remaining between them. The CDR3 length is 14 residues. Germline values: CDR1 ENHRY, CDR2 SYGVKD. This CDR3 reads CAISDGSANYGYTF. CDR3 nucleotides: TGTGCCATCAGTGACGGCAGTGCTAACTATGGCTACACCTTC.

Notes on this clonotype: This may stem from a read error, because a much larger clone lies one nucleotide away. The J gene is TRBJ2-4, the V gene TRBV15, with a possible D match to TRBD2 (5 bases). The germline V gene encodes CDR1 LNHNV and CDR2 YYDKDF (reference sequence). This CDR3 is built from 15 residues. V was pared by 3 bases and J by 5 bases, with 14 bases between. The CDR3 here is CATSRVGDGENIQYF. The CDR3 DNA reads TGTGCCACCAGCAGGGTCGGGGATGGGGAAAACATTCAGTACTTC.

The V gene is TRBV29-1, the J gene TRBJ1-6; D call uncertain. The CDR3 consists of 10 residues. Trimming removed 4 bases from V and 7 bases from J, with 2 bases in between. Germline CDR1 SQVTM, CDR2 ANQGSEA. CDR3 region: CSVGNSPLHF. The CDR3 DNA sequence: TGCAGCGTTGGGAATTCACCCCTCCACTTT.

This clonotype showed up many times. This sequence joins TRBV5-1 and TRBJ1-1; D uncertain. Deletions cut 3 bases from V and 4 bases from J, with 16 bases between. The CDR3 totals 15 residues. CDR1 and CDR2 (germline): SGHRS, YFSETQ. The CDR3 region is CASSSVSRTRTEAFF. The CDR3 coding sequence is TGCGCCAGCAGCTCCGTCTCGCGGACTCGCACTGAAGCTTTCTTT.

As regards this clonotype: A much more abundant neighbour one base away suggests this may be a read error. The chain carries TRBV4-1 and TRBJ1-2; 7 bases line up with TRBD1. The CDR3 consists of 15 residues. Germline V gene data show CDR1 as MGHRA and CDR2 as YSYEKL. The CDR3 coding sequence is TGCGCCAACAGCCTTTCGGGACAGCCCACGGGCGGCTACACCTTC. The encoded protein is CANSLSGQPTGGYTF.

This clonotype came up once. The chain has TRBV29-1 and TRBJ2-7; unclear D gene. TRBJ2-5 explains the end of the DNA better; the J call may be wrong. This CDR3 contains 10 residues. Germline CDR1 SQVTM, CDR2 ANQGSEA. In nucleotides, the CDR3 is TGCAGCGATGGGCGGGAGACCCAGTACTTC. It specifies CSDGRETQYF.

As to this clonotype: The junction does not match germline at one end; this may be a read error. V usage is TRBV11-2 and J usage is TRBJ2-1, with 7 bases that match TRBD1. The CDR3 has 16 amino acids. Germline assignment: CDR1 SGHAT and CDR2 FQNNGV. In DNA form, the CDR3 reads TGTGCCTGCAGCTCGACAGGGAGCCTCCATCCTGGTGAGCAGTTCTTC. Residues: CACSSTGSLHPGEQFF.

The V and J genes are TRBV30 and TRBJ1-5; D ambiguous. V lost 0 bases, J lost 2 bases, and 17 bases lay in between. This CDR3 is built from 17 residues. Germline assignment: CDR1 GTSNPN and CDR2 SVGIG (reference sequence). CDR3 in amino acids: CAWSVPGSGWGNQPQHF. The CDR3 coding sequence is TGTGCCTGGAGTGTACCTGGGAGTGGCTGGGGCAATCAGCCCCAGCATTTT.

Details on this clonotype: This sequence may be a read error, since a much larger clone differs from it by one base. The rearrangement links TRBV6-6 to TRBJ2-5; 7 nucleotides agree with TRBD2. The CDR3 runs to 15 residues. In germline, CDR1 is MNHNY, CDR2 SVGAGI (reference sequence). Trimming took 8 bases from V and 7 from J; bases not matched to a gene: 16. In DNA, the CDR3 is TGTGCCAGCCGGGGGGACCGACGCATGCCAGGGACCCAGTACTTC. It encodes CASRGDRRMPGTQYF.

This rearrangement joins TRBV7-2 to TRBJ1-2; D remains ambiguous. V gave up 1 base and J gave up 4 bases, with 13 bases separating them. The V gene's germline CDR1 is SGHTA and CDR2 FQGNSA. The CDR3 runs 15 residues. CDR3 residues: CASSLGVAVFYGYTF. CDR3 DNA sequence: TGTGCCAGCAGCTTAGGGGTGGCGGTCTTCTATGGCTACACCTTC. The full variable domain, in which reference TRBV7-2 and TRBJ1-2 provide the parts outside the CDR3, is GAGVSQSPSNKVTEKGKDVELRCDPISGHTALYWYRQSLGQGLEFLIYFQGNSAPDKSGLPSDRFSAERTGGSVSTLTIQRTQQEDSAVYLCASSLGVAVFYGYTFGSGTRLTVV.

The table lists this clonotype with many counts. The V gene is TRBV12-3 or TRBV12-4, the J gene TRBJ2-7; D gene uncertain. This CDR3 contains 13 residues. Trimming shortened V by 6 bases and J by 3 bases, and 12 bases separated the two germline ends. The CDR3 loop is CASSTGQIYEQYF. Written as DNA, the CDR3 is TGTGCCAGCAGCACGGGCCAGATCTACGAGCAGTACTTC.

This clonotype was counted only a few times. The V and J genes are TRBV12-3 or TRBV12-4 and TRBJ1-6; D call uncertain. The CDR3 loop spans 14 amino acids. The CDR3 bases are TGTGCTACCGGAGAAAGCTCCTATAATTCACCCCTCCACTTT. Protein product: CATGESSYNSPLHF.

This clonotype was seen repeatedly, ten times or more. The V call is TRBV6-5, the J call TRBJ1-6, with unresolved D. The length of the CDR3 is 16 residues. Germline CDR1 is MNHEY and CDR2 is SVGAGI. Trimming took off 5 bases at V and 8 bases at J, with 19 bases between the two ends. The CDR3: CASSPRGRGSYSPLHF. CDR3 in DNA: TGTGCCAGCAGTCCGCGGGGTCGGGGTAGTTATTCACCCCTCCACTTT.

This clonotype occurred many times. The gene calls are TRBV6-1 and TRBJ1-1; D uncertain. The CDR3 has 15 amino acids. CDR1 and CDR2 from the germline V gene are MNHNS and SASEGT. The ends were cut back, 1 base at V and 1 base at J, with 10 bases in the middle. CDR3 DNA sequence: TGTGCCAGCAGTGAAGACGTAGGACCGAACACTGAAGCTTTCTTT. Amino acids: CASSEDVGPNTEAFF.

This clonotype has just a few counts. V gene TRBV30 combines with J gene TRBJ1-2, with a tentative D call TRBD1 (5 bases). This CDR3 comprises 15 residues. Germline lookup yields CDR1 GTSNPN and CDR2 SVGIG (reference sequence). The V and J ends lost 5 bases and 2 bases respectively, with 18 bases between them. DNA for the CDR3: TGTGCCTGGGAAGGGGCCGACAGAGGGAACTATGGCTACACCTTC. Protein sequence: CAWEGADRGNYGYTF.

The chain couples TRBV7-2 to TRBJ1-2; 9 bases are a match to TRBD1. The CDR3 runs 16 residues. The J segment lost 4 bases and the V segment lost 5 bases, leaving 11 bases of the junction unmatched. Germline CDR1 and CDR2: SGHTA and FQGNSA. The CDR3 sequence: CASSESRDRVLYGYTF. DNA of the CDR3: TGTGCCAGCAGCGAATCCCGGGACAGGGTTCTCTATGGCTACACCTTC.

Worth noting for this clonotype: Possible read error: a much larger clone is one base away. The chain carries TRBV27 and TRBJ1-6, with 7 bases fitting TRBD1. This CDR3 region has 19 residues. CDR1 is MNHEY and CDR2 is SMNVEV in the germline V gene (reference sequence). Here the CDR3 reads CARSLMGLPDRADNSPLHF. The DNA for the CDR3 is TGTGCCCGCAGTTTAATGGGACTCCCCGACAGGGCTGATAATTCACCCCTCCACTTT.

Concerning this clonotype itself: It may be a read error: a sequence one base away is much more abundant. This chain connects TRBV6-2 or TRBV6-3 to TRBJ2-7; no clear D. CDR1 is MNHEY and CDR2 is SVGEGT in the germline V gene. V was trimmed by 2 bases and J by 9 bases, leaving 14 bases between them. CDR3 length: 13 residues. The CDR3 bases are TGTGCCAGCAGTTACCGGTTTGGGTTGGGGCAGTACTTC. Translation: CASSYRFGLGQYF.

In its sample, this clonotype was seen many times. The chain has TRBV20-1 and TRBJ1-6; 9 bases align to TRBD1. This CDR3 contains 13 residues. With 2 bases clipped from V and 10 bases from J, the junction kept 3 bases outside the gene matches. The germline gives CDR1 DFQATT, CDR2 SNEGSKA (reference sequence). CDR3 in DNA: TGCAGTGCTAGAAGGACAGGGGAATCACCCCTCCACTTT. The encoded protein is CSARRTGESPLHF.